These T cell receptor beta chains were read from a single sample in a study of cytomegalovirus exposure and HLA in healthy donors. Only in-frame clones appear in the TCRdb table, and some are missing; sequencing was by immunoSEQ multiplex PCR. This sample yields 100,000 to 120,000 clones, of which about three quarters are seen a single time; over 6.5% belongs to the top ten. Sequences were obtained from PBMCs. These receptor sequences come from a woman aged 35 to 49 in good health and CMV-seropositive. CDR3s include the opening cysteine and the closing phenylalanine or tryptophan. Each record gives: clone size, D gene, J gene, V gene, CDR3 protein, CDR3 DNA. A D gene is named only where the DNA matches it firmly. Rows give clone size only sometimes, using once, few, many, or a class for an expanded clone.

>.|TRBD2|TRBJ2-1|TRBV4-3
CASSQGLAGGPELNEQFF
TGCGCCAGCAGCCAAGGGCTAGCGGGGGGGCCAGAGTTGAATGAGCAGTTCTTC
>.|.|TRBJ2-1|TRBV6-6
CASKWAVYNEQFF
TGTGCCAGCAAGTGGGCAGTCTACAATGAGCAGTTCTTC
>.|.|TRBJ1-3|TRBV28
CASSLWTGGNTIYF
TGTGCCAGCAGTTTATGGACAGGTGGAAACACCATATATTTT
>.|.|TRBJ1-2|TRBV20-1
CSALNRRPYF
TGCAGTGCGCTAAACAGGCGGCCCTACTTC
>.|.|TRBJ1-2|TRBV7-8
CASSLGQVNYGYTF
TGTGCCAGCAGCTTAGGACAGGTCAACTATGGCTACACCTTC
>.|.|TRBJ1-1|TRBV18
CASSHLTKGIMNTEAFF
TGTGCCAGCTCACACTTAACAAAGGGGATCATGAACACTGAAGCTTTCTTT
>.|.|TRBJ2-7|TRBV28
CASTSRYEQYF
TGTGCCAGCACTAGCAGATACGAGCAGTACTTC
>.|.|TRBJ2-4|TRBV2
CASSGENIQYF
TGTGCCAGCAGTGGAGAGAACATTCAGTACTTC
>.|.|TRBJ1-4|TRBV19
CASSMRQGTNEKLFF
TGTGCCAGTAGTATGAGGCAGGGGACTAATGAAAAACTGTTTTTT
>.|.|TRBJ2-2|TRBV5-1
CASSSYGELFF
TGCGCCAGCAGCTCGTACGGGGAGCTGTTTTTT
>.|.|TRBJ2-1|TRBV6-5
CASSYLRVSDEQFF
TGTGCCAGCAGTTACCTTCGGGTCTCGGATGAGCAGTTCTTC
>few|TRBD2|TRBJ2-7|TRBV19
CASSTRTSGSYEQYF
TGTGCCAGTAGTACCCGGACTAGCGGGAGCTACGAGCAGTACTTC
>.|.|TRBJ2-7|TRBV19
CASSIRGGGSYEQYF
TGTGCCAGTAGTATCAGGGGCGGGGGCTCCTACGAGCAGTACTTC
>once|.|TRBJ2-7|TRBV11-3
CASSSRRRNYEQYF
TGTGCCAGCAGCTCCCGACGACGAAACTACGAGCAGTACTTC
>.|.|TRBJ1-1|TRBV5-6
CASSFFMNTEAFF
TGTGCCAGCAGCTTTTTTATGAACACTGAAGCTTTCTTT
>.|TRBD2|TRBJ2-3|TRBV12-5
CASGLVQVRHIAGGSDTQYF
TGTGCTAGTGGTTTGGTCCAAGTTCGACACATAGCGGGAGGTTCAGATACGCAGTATTTT
>.|.|TRBJ2-7|TRBV2
CASSPWGGLPSYEQYF
TGTGCCAGCAGCCCCTGGGGGGGGCTCCCCTCCTACGAGCAGTACTTC
>.|.|TRBJ2-3|TRBV4-1
CASSQVGPPDTQYF
TGCGCCAGCAGCCAAGTGGGGCCCCCAGATACGCAGTATTTT
>.|.|TRBJ1-4|TRBV28
CASSSRLFGFNEKLFF
TGTGCCAGCAGTTCGAGACTATTTGGATTTAATGAAAAACTGTTTTTT
>.|.|TRBJ1-2|TRBV4-3
CASSQGLYKLEDGYTF
TGCGCCAGCAGCCAGGGACTCTACAAGTTGGAGGATGGCTACACCTTC
>.|.|TRBJ1-1|TRBV18
CASSPTSRDTEAFF
TGTGCCAGCTCACCCACCTCCAGGGACACTGAAGCTTTCTTT
>.|TRBD2|TRBJ2-1|TRBV4-3
CASSQVGGTSLYNEQFF
TGCGCCAGCAGCCAAGTCGGGGGGACTAGCTTGTACAATGAGCAGTTCTTC
>.|TRBD1|TRBJ1-1|TRBV7-2
CASSLVQGGTEAFF
TGTGCCAGCAGCTTAGTACAGGGGGGGACTGAAGCTTTCTTT
>.|TRBD2|TRBJ2-1|TRBV5-1
CASSLDSRGLEQFF
TGCGCCAGCAGCTTGGATAGTAGGGGACTAGAGCAGTTCTTC
>.|.|TRBJ2-1|TRBV12-5
CASGLGLREQFF
TGTGCTAGTGGTTTGGGTCTGAGAGAGCAGTTCTTC
>.|.|TRBJ1-4|TRBV6-1
CASSESRTVGSTNEKLFF
TGTGCCAGCAGTGAAAGTAGGACAGTGGGTTCAACTAATGAAAAACTGTTTTTT
>once|.|TRBJ2-6|TRBV5-5
CASSPGRSGANVLTF
TGTGCCAGCAGCCCAGGGCGCTCTGGGGCCAACGTCCTGACTTTC
>.|.|TRBJ1-3|TRBV5-5
CASSLHRTAAGNTIYF
TGTGCCAGCAGCTTGCATAGGACAGCGGCTGGAAACACCATATATTTT
>.|.|TRBJ1-2|TRBV7-9
CASSLHGQYGYTF
TGTGCCAGCAGCTTACACGGACAGTATGGCTACACCTTC
>once|.|TRBJ2-6|TRBV21-1
CASFPRVAGGPSGANVLTF
TGTGCCAGCTTCCCAAGGGTAGCAGGGGGCCCCTCTGGGGCCAACGTCCTGACTTTC